The clone carrying this TCR beta chain was detected a few times. Its antigen is as yet unknown. This sample is drawn from a study of T cell repertoires in cytomegalovirus infection. Overall study context: Public TCR beta signatures were indicative of both CMV infection and a matching HLA type. Overall study findings and caveats: In two of eight donors, the top clonotype was HLA-C-restricted CMV-specific.

TCRdb re-called the reads with MiXCR, one entry per CDR3 protein. Of about a million distinct CDR3 sequences in the sample, approximately 33% were seen once. V shed 3 bases and J shed 5 bases, with 16 bases lying between them. The CDR3 covers 15 residues. Germline assignment: CDR1 MGHRA and CDR2 YSYEKL. The specimen comprised cultured CD8+ T cells from PBMCs, sampled from culture after CMV antigen stimulation. This receptor was obtained from a human donor in good health (CMV status not recorded). Some clones in this sample may be carry-over from other donors' samples. The chain employs TRBV4-1 and TRBJ1-1, with D maybe TRBD1 (5 bases). CDR3 bases: TGCGCCAGCAGCCACCCGATGGGGGGGGGTACTGAAGCTTTCTTT. The encoded protein is CASSHPMGGGTEAFF.